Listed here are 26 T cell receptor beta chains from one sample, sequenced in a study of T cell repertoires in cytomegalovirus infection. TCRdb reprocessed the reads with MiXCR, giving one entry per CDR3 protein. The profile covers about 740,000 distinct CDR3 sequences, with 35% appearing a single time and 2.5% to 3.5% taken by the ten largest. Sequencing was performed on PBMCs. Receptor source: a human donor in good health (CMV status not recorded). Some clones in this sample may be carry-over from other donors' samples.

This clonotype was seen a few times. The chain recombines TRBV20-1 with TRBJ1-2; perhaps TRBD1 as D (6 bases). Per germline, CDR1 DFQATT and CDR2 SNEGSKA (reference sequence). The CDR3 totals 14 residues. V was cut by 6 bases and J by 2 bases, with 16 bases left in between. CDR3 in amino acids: CSAPRGATNYGYTF. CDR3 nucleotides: TGCAGTGCCCCCCGGGGGGCGACGAACTATGGCTACACCTTC.

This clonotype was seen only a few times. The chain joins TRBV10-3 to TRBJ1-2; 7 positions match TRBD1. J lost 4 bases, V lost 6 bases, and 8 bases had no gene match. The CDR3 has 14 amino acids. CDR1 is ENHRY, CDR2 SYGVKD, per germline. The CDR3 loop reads CAISTQGVAYGYTF. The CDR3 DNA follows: TGTGCCATCAGCACTCAGGGGGTAGCCTATGGCTACACCTTC.

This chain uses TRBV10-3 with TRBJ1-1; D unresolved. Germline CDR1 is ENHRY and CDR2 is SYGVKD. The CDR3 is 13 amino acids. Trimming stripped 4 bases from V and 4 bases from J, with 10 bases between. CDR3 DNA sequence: TGTGCCATCAGTGTAATGGGCGGCACTGAAGCTTTCTTT. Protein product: CAISVMGGTEAFF.

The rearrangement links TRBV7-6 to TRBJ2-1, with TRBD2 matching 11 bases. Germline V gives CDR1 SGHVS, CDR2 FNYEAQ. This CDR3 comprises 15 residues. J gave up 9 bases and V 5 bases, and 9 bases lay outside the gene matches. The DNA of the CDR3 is TGTGCCAGCAGCGTTAGCGGGGGGGCCCTCGGTGAGCAGTTCTTC. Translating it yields CASSVSGGALGEQFF.

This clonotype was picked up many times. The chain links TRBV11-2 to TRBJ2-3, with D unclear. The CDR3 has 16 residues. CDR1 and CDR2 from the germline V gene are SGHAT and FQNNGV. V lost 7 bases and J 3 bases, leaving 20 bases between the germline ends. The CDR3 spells CASTKSQLSKTDTQYF. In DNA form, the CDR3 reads TGTGCCAGCACCAAAAGTCAGTTATCGAAGACAGATACGCAGTATTTT.

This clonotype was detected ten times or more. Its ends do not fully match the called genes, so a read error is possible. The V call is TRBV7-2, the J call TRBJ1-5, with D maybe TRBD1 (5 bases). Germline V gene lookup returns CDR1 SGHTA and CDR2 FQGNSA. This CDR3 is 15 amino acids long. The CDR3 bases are TGTGCCAGCACCTTAGCATTTGGGGCTAATCAGCCCCAGCATTTT. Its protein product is CASTLAFGANQPQHF. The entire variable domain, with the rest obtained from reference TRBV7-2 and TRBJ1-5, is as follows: GAGVSQSPSNKVTEKGKDVELRCDPISGHTALYWYRQSLGQGLEFLIYFQGNSAPDKSGLPSDRFSAERTGGSVSTLTIQRTQQEDSAVYLCASTLAFGANQPQHFGDGTRLSIL.

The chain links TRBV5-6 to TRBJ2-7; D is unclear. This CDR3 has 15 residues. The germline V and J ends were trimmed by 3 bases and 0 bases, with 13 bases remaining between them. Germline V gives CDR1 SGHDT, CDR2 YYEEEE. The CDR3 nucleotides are TGTGCCAGCAGCTCAACCGCTCAGTACTCCTACGAGCAGTACTTC. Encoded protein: CASSSTAQYSYEQYF.

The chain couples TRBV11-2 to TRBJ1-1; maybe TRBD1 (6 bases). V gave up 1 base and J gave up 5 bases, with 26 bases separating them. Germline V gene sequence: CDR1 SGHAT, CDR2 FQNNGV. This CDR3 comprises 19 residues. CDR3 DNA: TGTGCCAGCAGCTTAGGGGCTTTGCGGGGGCTTCATAGTTATACTGAAGCTTTCTTT. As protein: CASSLGALRGLHSYTEAFF.

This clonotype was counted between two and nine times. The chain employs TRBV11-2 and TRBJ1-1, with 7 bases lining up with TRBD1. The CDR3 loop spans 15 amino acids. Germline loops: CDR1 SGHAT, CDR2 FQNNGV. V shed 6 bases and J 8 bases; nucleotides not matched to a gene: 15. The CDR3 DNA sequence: TGTGCCAGCAGTACTTCCCGACAGGGAAGGTGGGAAGCTTTCTTT. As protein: CASSTSRQGRWEAFF.

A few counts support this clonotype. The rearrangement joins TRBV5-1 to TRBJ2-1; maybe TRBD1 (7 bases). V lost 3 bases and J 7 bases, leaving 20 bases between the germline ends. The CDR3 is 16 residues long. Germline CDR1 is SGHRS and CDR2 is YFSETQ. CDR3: CASSSGQSGLRNEQFF. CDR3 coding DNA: TGCGCCAGCAGCTCGGGACAGTCGGGACTTCGGAATGAGCAGTTCTTC. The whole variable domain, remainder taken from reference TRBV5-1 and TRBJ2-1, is KAGVTQTPRYLIKTRGQQVTLSCSPISGHRSVSWYQQTPGQGLQFLFEYFSETQRNKGNFPGRFSGRQFSNSRSEMNVSTLELGDSALYLCASSSGQSGLRNEQFFGPGTRLTVL.

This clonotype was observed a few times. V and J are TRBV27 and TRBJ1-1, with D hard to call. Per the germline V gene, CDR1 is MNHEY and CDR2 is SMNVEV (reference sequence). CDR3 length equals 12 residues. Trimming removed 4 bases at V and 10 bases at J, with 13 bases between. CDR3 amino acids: CASSSPAQRAFF. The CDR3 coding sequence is TGTGCCAGCAGTTCGCCAGCACAGAGAGCTTTCTTT.

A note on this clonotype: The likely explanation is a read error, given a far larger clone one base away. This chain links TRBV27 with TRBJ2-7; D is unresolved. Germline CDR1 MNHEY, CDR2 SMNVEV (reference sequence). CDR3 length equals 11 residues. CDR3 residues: CASSSFYEHYF. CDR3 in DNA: TGTGCCAGCAGTTCCTTCTACGAGCATTACTTC.

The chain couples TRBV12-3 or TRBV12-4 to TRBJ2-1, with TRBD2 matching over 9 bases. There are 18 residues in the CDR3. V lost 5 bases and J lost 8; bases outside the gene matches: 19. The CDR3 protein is CASSPPPGTSLSGDEQFF. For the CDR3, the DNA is TGTGCCAGCAGTCCCCCCCCCGGGACTAGCTTGAGTGGGGATGAGCAGTTCTTC.

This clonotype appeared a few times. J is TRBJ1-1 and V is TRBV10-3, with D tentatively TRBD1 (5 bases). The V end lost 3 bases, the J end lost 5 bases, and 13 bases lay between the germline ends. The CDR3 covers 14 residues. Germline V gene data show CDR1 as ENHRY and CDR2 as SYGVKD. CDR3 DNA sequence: TGTGCCATCAGTGAAGCAGGGACGATGACTGAAGCTTTCTTT. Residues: CAISEAGTMTEAFF.

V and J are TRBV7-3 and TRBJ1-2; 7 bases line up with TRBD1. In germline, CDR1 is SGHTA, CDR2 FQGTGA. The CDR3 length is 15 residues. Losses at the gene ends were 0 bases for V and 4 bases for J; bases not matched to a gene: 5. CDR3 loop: CASSLTGQGGYGYTF. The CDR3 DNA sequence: TGTGCCAGCAGCTTAACGGGGCAGGGGGGCTATGGCTACACCTTC. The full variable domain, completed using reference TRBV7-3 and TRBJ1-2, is GAGVSQTPSNKVTEKGKYVELRCDPISGHTALYWYRQSLGQGPEFLIYFQGTGAADDSGLPNDRFFAVRPEGSVSTLKIQRTERGDSAVYLCASSLTGQGGYGYTFGSGTRLTVV.

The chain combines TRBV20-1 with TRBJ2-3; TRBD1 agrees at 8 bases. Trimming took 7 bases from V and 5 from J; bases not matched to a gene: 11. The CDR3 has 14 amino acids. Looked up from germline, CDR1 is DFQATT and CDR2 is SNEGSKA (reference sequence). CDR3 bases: TGCAGTGTGGGGAACAGGGGGTTTGGAGATACGCAGTATTTT. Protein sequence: CSVGNRGFGDTQYF.

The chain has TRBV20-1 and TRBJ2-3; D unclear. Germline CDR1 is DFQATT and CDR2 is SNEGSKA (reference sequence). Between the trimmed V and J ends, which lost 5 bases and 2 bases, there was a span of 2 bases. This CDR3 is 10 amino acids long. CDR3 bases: TGCAGTGCTTACACAGATACGCAGTATTTT. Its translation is CSAYTDTQYF.

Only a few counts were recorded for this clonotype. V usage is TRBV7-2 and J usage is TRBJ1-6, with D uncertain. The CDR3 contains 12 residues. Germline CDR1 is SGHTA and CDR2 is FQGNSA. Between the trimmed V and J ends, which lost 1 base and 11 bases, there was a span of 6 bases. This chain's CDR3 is CASSLEQPPLHF. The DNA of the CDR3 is TGTGCCAGCAGCTTAGAGCAGCCACCCCTCCACTTT.

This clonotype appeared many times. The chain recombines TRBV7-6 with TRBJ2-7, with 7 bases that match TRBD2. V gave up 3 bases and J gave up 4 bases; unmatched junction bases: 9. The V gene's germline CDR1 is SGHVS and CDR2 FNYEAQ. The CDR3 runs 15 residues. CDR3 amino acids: CASSFFAGTTYEQYF. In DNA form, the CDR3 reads TGTGCCAGCAGCTTTTTTGCCGGGACTACGTACGAGCAGTACTTC. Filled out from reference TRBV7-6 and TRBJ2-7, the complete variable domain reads GAGVSQSPRYKVTKRGQDVALRCDPISGHVSLYWYRQALGQGPEFLTYFNYEAQQDKSGLPNDRFSAERPEGSISTLTIQRTEQRDSAMYRCASSFFAGTTYEQYFGPGTRLTVT.

The CDR3 DNA reads as TGTGCCAGCAGTGAAGGTAGGGGGCGATACGAGCAGTACTTC. This codes for CASSEGRGRYEQYF. The chain has TRBV6-1 and TRBJ2-7; 7 bases fit TRBD1. CDR1 is MNHNS, CDR2 SASEGT, per germline. This CDR3 comprises 14 residues. V lost 1 base, J lost 4 bases, and 4 bases stayed unmatched.

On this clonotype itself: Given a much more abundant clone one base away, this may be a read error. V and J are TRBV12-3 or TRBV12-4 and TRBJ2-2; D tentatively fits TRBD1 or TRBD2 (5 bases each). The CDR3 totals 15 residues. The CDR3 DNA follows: TGTGCCAGCAGCGGGACGTCAGAAAACACCGTGGAGCTGTTTTTT. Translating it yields CASSGTSENTVELFF.

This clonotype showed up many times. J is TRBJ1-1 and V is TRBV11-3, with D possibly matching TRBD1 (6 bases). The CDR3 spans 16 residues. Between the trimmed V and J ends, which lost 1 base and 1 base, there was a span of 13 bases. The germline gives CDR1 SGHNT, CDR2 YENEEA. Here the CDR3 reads CASSLGLGHQNTEAFF. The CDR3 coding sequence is TGTGCCAGCAGCTTAGGTTTGGGACATCAGAACACTGAAGCTTTCTTT.

The CDR3 DNA follows: TGTGCCAGCAGCCCCGGAATAGCGGGGGGCCTAGAAGAGACCCAGTACTTC. It codes for CASSPGIAGGLEETQYF. The chain couples TRBV7-2 to TRBJ2-5; 10 bases fit TRBD2. The germline V gene has CDR1 SGHTA and CDR2 FQGNSA. The CDR3 length is 17 residues. The trim removed 5 bases at V and 3 bases at J, leaving 12 bases unmatched. The full variable domain, its missing parts supplied by reference TRBV7-2 and TRBJ2-5, is GAGVSQSPSNKVTEKGKDVELRCDPISGHTALYWYRQSLGQGLEFLIYFQGNSAPDKSGLPSDRFSAERTGGSVSTLTIQRTQQEDSAVYLCASSPGIAGGLEETQYFGPGTRLLVL.

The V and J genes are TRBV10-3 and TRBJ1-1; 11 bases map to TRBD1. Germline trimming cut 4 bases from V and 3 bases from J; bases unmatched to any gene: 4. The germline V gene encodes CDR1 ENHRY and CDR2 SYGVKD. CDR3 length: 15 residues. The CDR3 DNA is TGTGCCATCAGTGCACCGGACAGGGGGCACACTGAAGCTTTCTTT. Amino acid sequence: CAISAPDRGHTEAFF.

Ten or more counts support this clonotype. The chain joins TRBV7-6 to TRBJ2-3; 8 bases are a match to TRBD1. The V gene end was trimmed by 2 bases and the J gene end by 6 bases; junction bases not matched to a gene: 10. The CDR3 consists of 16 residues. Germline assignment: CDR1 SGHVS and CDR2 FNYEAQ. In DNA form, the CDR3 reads TGTGCCAGCAGCTTACGGTTCCAGGGGGCGGGGGATACGCAGTATTTT. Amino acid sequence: CASSLRFQGAGDTQYF.

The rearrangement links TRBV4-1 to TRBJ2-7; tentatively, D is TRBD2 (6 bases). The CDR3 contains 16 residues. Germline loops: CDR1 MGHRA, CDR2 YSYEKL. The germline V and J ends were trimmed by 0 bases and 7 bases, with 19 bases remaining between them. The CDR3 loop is CASSQDKAGPPLEQYF. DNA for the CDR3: TGCGCCAGCAGCCAAGATAAAGCGGGCCCTCCCTTGGAGCAGTACTTC.